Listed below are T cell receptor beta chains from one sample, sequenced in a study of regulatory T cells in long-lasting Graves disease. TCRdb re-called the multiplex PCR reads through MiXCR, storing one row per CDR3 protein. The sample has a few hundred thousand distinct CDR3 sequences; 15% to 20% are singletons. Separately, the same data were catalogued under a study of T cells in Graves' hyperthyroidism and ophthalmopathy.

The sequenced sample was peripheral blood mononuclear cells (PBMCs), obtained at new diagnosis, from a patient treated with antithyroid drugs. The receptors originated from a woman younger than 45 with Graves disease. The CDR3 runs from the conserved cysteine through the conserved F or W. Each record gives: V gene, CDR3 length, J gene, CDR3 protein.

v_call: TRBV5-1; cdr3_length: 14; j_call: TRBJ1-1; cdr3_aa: CASSLSRGRGEAFF
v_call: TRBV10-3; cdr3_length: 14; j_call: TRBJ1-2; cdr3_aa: CAISDEGKSNGYTF
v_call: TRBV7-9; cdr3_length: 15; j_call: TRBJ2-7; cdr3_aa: CASSYYRDTAYEQYF
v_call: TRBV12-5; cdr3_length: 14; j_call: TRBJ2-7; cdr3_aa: CTSGAGQGTYEQYF
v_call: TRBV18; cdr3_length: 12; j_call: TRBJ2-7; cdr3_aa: CASSLGTEEQYF
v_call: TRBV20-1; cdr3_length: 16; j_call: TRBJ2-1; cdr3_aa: CSARDGSGSSYNEQFF
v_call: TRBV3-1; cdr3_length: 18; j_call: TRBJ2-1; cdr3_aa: CASSQEGLAGVISHLQFF
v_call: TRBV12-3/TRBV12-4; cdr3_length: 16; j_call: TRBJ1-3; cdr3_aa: CASGGRTGDSGNTIYF
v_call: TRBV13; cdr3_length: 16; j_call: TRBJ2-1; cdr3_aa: CASSPPGTSFYNEQFF
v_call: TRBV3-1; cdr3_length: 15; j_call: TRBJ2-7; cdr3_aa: CASSLSGTGGYEQYF
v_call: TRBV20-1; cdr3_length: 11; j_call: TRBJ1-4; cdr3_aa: CSASTDEKLFF
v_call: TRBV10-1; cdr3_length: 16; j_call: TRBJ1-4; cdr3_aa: CASSESIGTGGEKLFF
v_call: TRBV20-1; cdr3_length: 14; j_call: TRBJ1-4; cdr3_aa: CSARAGGINEKLFF
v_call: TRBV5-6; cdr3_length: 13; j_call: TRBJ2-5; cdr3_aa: CASSLRSGETQYF
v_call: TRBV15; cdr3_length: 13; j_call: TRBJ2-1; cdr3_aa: CATSTRQYNEQFF
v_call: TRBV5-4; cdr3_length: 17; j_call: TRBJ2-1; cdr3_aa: CASSLSAALLGGDEQFF
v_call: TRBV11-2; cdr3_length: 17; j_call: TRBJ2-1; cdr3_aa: CASSLPHSDRDSSEQFF
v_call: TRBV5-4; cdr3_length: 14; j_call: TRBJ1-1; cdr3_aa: CASSLPGLNTEAFF
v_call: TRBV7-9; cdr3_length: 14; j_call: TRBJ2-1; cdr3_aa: CASSFDWRNSEQFF
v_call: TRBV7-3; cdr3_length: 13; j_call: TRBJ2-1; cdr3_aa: CASSAGANNEQFF
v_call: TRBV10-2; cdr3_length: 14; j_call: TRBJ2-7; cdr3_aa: CASSESGPSYEQYF
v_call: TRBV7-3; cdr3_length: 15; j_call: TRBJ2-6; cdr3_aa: CASSPRGPGANVLTF
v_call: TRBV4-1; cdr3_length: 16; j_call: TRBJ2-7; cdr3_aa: CASSQDITDRAYEQYF
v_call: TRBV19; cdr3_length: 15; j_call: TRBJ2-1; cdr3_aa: CASGPDRENYNEQFF
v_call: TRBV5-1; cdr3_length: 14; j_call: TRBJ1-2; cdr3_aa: CASSLEAVYNGYTF
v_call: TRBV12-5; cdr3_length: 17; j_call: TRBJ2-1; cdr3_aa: CASGLVPSAGLAGEQFF
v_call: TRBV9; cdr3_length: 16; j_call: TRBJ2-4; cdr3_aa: CASSVDGGIYRNIQYF
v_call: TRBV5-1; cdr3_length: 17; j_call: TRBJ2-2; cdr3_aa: CASSLNAGPANTGELLF
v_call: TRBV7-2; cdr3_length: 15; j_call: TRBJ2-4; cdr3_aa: CASSRGAVAKNIQYF
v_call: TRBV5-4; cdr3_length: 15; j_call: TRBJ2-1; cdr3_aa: CATRAQRGAYNEQFF
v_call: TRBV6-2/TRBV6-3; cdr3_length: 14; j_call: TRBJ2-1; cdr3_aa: CASSDLEYVNEQFF
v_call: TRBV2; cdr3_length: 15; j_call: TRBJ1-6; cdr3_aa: CASSPTGTDNSPLHF
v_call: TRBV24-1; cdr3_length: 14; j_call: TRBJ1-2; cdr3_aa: CATSDSSGSYGYTF
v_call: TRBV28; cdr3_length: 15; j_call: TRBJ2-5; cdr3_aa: CASSSGGQGVKTQYF
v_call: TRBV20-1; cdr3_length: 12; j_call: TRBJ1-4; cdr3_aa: CSATRGNEKLFF
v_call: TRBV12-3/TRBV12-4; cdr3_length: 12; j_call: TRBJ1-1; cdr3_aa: CASSFEGAEAFF
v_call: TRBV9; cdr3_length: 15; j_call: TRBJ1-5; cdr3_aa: CASSVTGTTDQPQHF
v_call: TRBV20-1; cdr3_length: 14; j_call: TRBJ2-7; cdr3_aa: CSAGEVRQGVEQYF
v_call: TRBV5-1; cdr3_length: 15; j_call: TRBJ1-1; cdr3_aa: CASSLEGSWNTEAFF
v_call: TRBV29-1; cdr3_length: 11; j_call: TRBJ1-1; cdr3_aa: CSVGWDTEAFF